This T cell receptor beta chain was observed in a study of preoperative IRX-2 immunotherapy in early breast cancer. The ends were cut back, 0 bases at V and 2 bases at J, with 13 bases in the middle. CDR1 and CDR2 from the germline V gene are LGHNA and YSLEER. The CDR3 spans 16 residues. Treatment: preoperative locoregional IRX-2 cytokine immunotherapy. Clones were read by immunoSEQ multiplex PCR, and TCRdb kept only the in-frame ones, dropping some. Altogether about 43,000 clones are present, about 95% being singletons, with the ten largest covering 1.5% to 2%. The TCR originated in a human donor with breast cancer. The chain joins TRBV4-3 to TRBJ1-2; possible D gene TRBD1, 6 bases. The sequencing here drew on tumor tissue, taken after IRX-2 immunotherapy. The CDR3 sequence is CASSQDYRARNYGYTF. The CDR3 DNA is TGCGCCAGCAGCCAAGATTACAGGGCTAGAAACTATGGCTACACCTTC.